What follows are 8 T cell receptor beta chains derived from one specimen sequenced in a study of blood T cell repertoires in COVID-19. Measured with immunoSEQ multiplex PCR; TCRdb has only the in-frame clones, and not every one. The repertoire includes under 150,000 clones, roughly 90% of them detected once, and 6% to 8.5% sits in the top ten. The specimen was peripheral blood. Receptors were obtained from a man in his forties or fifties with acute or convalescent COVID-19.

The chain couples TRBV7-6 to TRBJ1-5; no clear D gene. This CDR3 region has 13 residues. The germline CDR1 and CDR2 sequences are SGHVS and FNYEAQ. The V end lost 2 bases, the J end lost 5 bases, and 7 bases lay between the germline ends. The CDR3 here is CASSLRYDQPQHF. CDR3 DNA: TGTGCCAGCAGCTTACGGTACGATCAGCCCCAGCATTTT.

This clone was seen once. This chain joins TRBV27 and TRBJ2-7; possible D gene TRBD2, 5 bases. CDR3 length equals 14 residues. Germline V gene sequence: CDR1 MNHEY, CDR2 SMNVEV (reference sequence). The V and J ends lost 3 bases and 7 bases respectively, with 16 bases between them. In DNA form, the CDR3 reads TGTGCCAGCAGTTTTGAGGGCCCAACGGGTGAGCAGTACTTC. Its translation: CASSFEGPTGEQYF.

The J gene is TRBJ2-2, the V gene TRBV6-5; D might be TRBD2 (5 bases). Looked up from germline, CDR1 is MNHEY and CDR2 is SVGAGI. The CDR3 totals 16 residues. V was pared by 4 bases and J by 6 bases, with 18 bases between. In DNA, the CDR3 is TGTGCCAGCAGTTTAAAGGCTAGCCTGGGAGCCGGGGAGCTGTTTTTT. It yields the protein CASSLKASLGAGELFF.

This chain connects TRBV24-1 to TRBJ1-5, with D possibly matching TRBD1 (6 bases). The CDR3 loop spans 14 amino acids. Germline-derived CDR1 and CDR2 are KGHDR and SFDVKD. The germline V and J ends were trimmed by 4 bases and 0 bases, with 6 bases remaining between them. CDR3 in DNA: TGTGCCACCAGTGAAGGGGGTAGCAATCAGCCCCAGCATTTT. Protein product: CATSEGGSNQPQHF.

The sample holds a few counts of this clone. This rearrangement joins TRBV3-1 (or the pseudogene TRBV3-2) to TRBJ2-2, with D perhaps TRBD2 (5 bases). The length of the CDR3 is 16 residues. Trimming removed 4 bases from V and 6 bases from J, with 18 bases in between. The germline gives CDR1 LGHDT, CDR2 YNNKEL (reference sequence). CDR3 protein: CASSRTGPRAAGELFF. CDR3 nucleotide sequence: TGTGCCAGCAGCCGGACTGGGCCGAGGGCCGCCGGGGAGCTGTTTTTT.

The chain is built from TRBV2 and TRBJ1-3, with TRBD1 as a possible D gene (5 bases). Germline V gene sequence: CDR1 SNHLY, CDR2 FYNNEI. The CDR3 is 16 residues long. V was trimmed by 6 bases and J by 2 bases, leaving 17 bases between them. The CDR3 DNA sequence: TGTGCCAGCAGAAGCCAATCAGGGCTGGCTGGAAACACCATATATTTT. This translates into CASRSQSGLAGNTIYF. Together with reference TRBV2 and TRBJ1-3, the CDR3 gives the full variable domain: EPEVTQTPSHQVTQMGQEVILRCVPISNHLYFYWYRQILGQKVEFLVSFYNNEISEKSEIFDDQFSVERPDGSNFTLKIRSTKLEDSAMYFCASRSQSGLAGNTIYFGEGSWLTVV.

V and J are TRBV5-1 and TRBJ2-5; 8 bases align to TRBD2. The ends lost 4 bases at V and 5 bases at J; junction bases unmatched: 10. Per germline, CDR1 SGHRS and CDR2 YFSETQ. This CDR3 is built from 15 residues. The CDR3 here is CASSPEAGGWETQYF. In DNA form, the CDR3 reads TGCGCCAGCAGCCCCGAGGCGGGAGGCTGGGAGACCCAGTACTTC.

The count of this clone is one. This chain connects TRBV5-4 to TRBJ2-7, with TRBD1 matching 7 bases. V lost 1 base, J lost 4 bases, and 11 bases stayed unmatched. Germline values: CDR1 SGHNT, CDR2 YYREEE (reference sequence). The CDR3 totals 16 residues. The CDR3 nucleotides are TGTGCCAGCAGCTTGTCCCGACAGGGTGGAAGATACGAGCAGTACTTC. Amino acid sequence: CASSLSRQGGRYEQYF.